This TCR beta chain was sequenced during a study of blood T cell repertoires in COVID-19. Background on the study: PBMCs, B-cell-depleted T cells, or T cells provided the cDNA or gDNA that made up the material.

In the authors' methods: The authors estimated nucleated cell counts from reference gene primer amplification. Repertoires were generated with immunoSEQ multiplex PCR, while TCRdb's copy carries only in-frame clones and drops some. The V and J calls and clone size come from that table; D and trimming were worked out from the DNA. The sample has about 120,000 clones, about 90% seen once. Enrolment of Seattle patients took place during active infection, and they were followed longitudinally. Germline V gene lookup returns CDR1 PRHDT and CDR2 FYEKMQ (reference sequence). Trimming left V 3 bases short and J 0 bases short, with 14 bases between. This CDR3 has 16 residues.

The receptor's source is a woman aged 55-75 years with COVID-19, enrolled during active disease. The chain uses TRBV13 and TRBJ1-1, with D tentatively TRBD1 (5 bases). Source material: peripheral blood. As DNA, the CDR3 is TGTGCCAGCAGCTTCAGGGTTTTGGGAATGAACACTGAAGCTTTCTTT. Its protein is CASSFRVLGMNTEAFF.